This is a list of T cell receptor beta chains from one sample in a study of blood T cells in healthy people across ages. MiXCR was run by TCRdb on the 5' RACE reads, yielding one entry per CDR3 protein. The sample lists roughly 2 million distinct CDR3 sequences; 49% were seen once. What was sequenced was blood. Receptors were obtained from a middle-aged woman in good health. The CDR3 runs from the conserved cysteine through the conserved F or W. Fields, in order: D gene, clone size, V gene, J gene, CDR3 protein, CDR3 DNA. The D gene is left open where the match is weak. Clone size appears in some rows only: once, few, many, or a class for an expanded clone.

-	-	TRBV7-9	TRBJ2-5	CASKETRETQYF	TGTGCCAGCAAGGAGACTAGGGAGACCCAGTACTTC
-	-	TRBV6-2/TRBV6-3	TRBJ1-1	CASVTDSNTEAFF	TGTGCCAGCGTGACTGATTCGAACACTGAAGCTTTCTTT
-	few	TRBV7-2	TRBJ2-1	CASSLGGRGTSSYNEQFF	TGTGCCAGCAGCTTGGGGGGGCGGGGGACCAGCTCCTACAATGAGCAGTTCTTC
TRBD1	-	TRBV10-3	TRBJ2-3	CAISEGTGVTDTQYF	TGTGCCATCAGTGAGGGGACAGGGGTTACAGATACGCAGTATTTT
-	few	TRBV7-2	TRBJ1-5	CASSLGFRQYQPQHF	TGTGCCAGCAGCTTAGGTTTTAGACAGTATCAGCCCCAGCATTTT
-	-	TRBV24-1	TRBJ2-3	CATQHEGGTQYF	TGTGCCACCCAACACGAGGGTGGTACGCAGTATTTT
-	-	TRBV5-1	TRBJ2-1	CASSLLLSSSYNEQFF	TGCGCCAGCAGCTTGTTACTAAGTAGCTCCTACAATGAGCAGTTCTTC
TRBD2	-	TRBV11-2	TRBJ2-7	CASSTSGGNYEQYF	TGTGCCAGCAGTACTAGCGGGGGAAACTACGAGCAGTACTTC
-	-	TRBV20-1	TRBJ2-5	CSAMGRPSETQYF	TGCAGTGCTATGGGCAGGCCCTCCGAGACCCAGTACTTC
TRBD1	once	TRBV2	TRBJ2-7	CASEPGDRAGEQYF	TGTGCCAGCGAACCCGGGGACAGGGCGGGGGAGCAGTACTTC
-	-	TRBV15	TRBJ1-5	CATSRDGTVSRQPQHF	TGTGCCACCAGCAGAGATGGCACCGTCTCTCGTCAGCCCCAGCATTTT
TRBD1	few	TRBV6-5	TRBJ2-7	CASGRGGQGPGEQYF	TGTGCCAGCGGGAGGGGCGGACAGGGGCCTGGCGAGCAGTACTTC
-	-	TRBV6-5	TRBJ2-6	CASSYSTLTSSGANVLTF	TGTGCCAGCAGTTACTCGACACTCACGAGCTCTGGGGCCAACGTCCTGACTTTC
-	-	TRBV29-1	TRBJ2-1	CSARRDGAYNEQFF	TGCAGCGCGCGCCGGGACGGAGCCTACAATGAGCAGTTCTTC
-	-	TRBV7-8	TRBJ1-2	CASSLAQDPGGGYTF	TGTGCCAGCAGCTTAGCGCAAGACCCGGGTGGTGGCTACACCTTC
-	-	TRBV7-2	TRBJ1-2	CASSPQGLSGYTF	TGTGCCAGCAGCCCACAGGGTTTGAGTGGCTACACCTTC
TRBD1	-	TRBV12-3/TRBV12-4	TRBJ2-5	CASSATGGRETQYF	TGTGCCAGCAGTGCGACAGGGGGAAGGGAGACCCAGTACTTC
TRBD1	-	TRBV7-8	TRBJ2-6	CASSNRGTGANVLTF	TGTGCCAGCAGTAACAGGGGAACTGGGGCCAACGTCCTGACTTTC
TRBD1	-	TRBV5-1	TRBJ2-5	CASSFDRAWGNEQYF	TGCGCCAGCAGCTTTGACAGGGCTTGGGGGAATGAGCAGTACTTC
-	-	TRBV28	TRBJ2-1	CASSSPPTEYNEQFF	TGTGCCAGCAGTTCCCCTCCTACGGAATACAATGAGCAGTTCTTC
TRBD2	-	TRBV7-9	TRBJ2-5	CASEPRAGDETQYF	TGTGCCAGCGAACCACGAGCGGGGGACGAGACCCAGTACTTC
-	few	TRBV20-1	TRBJ2-3	CSVNEITDTQYF	TGCAGTGTGAATGAGATCACAGATACGCAGTATTTT
-	-	TRBV28	TRBJ2-7	CASSLIRQASYEQYF	TGTGCCAGCAGTTTAATTAGACAGGCATCCTACGAGCAGTACTTC
-	few	TRBV7-2	TRBJ2-3	CASSLAAWGGRIEFTDTQYF	TGTGCCAGCAGCTTAGCCGCGTGGGGGGGGCGAATTGAATTCACAGATACGCAGTATTTT
-	-	TRBV7-2	TRBJ2-7	CASSFGVAGFVSYEQYF	TGTGCCAGCAGCTTTGGAGTCGCAGGGTTCGTCTCCTACGAGCAGTACTTC
-	-	TRBV20-1	TRBJ2-5	CSARAGRTQETQYF	TGCAGTGCTAGAGCGGGGCGGACCCAAGAGACCCAGTACTTC
TRBD2	-	TRBV20-1	TRBJ2-3	CSARELAGFTDTQYF	TGCAGTGCTAGAGAGCTAGCGGGGTTCACAGATACGCAGTATTTT
TRBD1	few	TRBV20-1	TRBJ2-1	CSARDPRGLGEQFF	TGCAGTGCTAGAGATCCCAGGGGGCTCGGTGAGCAGTTCTTC
-	few	TRBV5-1	TRBJ1-2	CASSLASQIYGYTF	TGCGCCAGCAGCTTGGCCTCTCAGATTTATGGCTACACCTTC
-	-	TRBV5-1	TRBJ1-2	CASSLDEGVNGYTF	TGCGCCAGCAGCTTGGACGAGGGGGTGAATGGCTACACCTTC
-	-	TRBV4-3	TRBJ1-2	CASSQDGVHGYTF	TGCGCCAGCAGCCAAGATGGGGTGCATGGCTACACCTTC
TRBD2	few	TRBV20-1	TRBJ2-1	CSATGLVSPNEQFF	TGCAGTGCAACAGGACTAGTAAGCCCCAATGAGCAGTTCTTC
-	-	TRBV6-2/TRBV6-3	TRBJ1-2	CASSYPRAAHYGYTF	TGTGCCAGCAGTTACCCCAGGGCGGCGCACTATGGCTACACCTTC
-	-	TRBV7-2	TRBJ1-4	CASSLGGGGGEKLFF	TGTGCCAGCAGCTTAGGAGGGGGAGGAGGGGAAAAACTGTTTTTT
-	few	TRBV4-1	TRBJ2-7	CASSHEGGQPYEQYF	TGCGCCAGCAGCCATGAGGGGGGACAGCCCTACGAGCAGTACTTC
-	-	TRBV20-1	TRBJ1-2	CSPDEQATYGYTF	TGCAGTCCCGACGAACAGGCCACCTATGGCTACACCTTC
TRBD2	-	TRBV5-1	TRBJ2-3	CASSLEREPDTQYF	TGCGCCAGCAGCTTGGAGCGGGAGCCAGATACGCAGTATTTT
TRBD1	-	TRBV5-1	TRBJ2-3	CASTSGQGPADTQYF	TGCGCCAGCACCAGTGGACAGGGGCCCGCAGATACGCAGTATTTT